The 25 T cell receptor beta chains reported below all come from one sample, sequenced in a study of blood T cell repertoires in COVID-19. The assay was immunoSEQ multiplex PCR, and TCRdb's table has in-frame clones only and misses some. The data contain about 140,000 clones, around 83% of them singletons. Sequenced material: peripheral blood. The receptor set was obtained from a woman in her sixties or seventies with acute or convalescent COVID-19.

The J gene is TRBJ1-1, the V gene TRBV7-9, with D possibly TRBD1 on 6 matching bases. Germline V gene lookup returns CDR1 SEHNR and CDR2 FQNEAQ (reference sequence). This CDR3 has 14 amino acids. V shed 1 base and J shed 4 bases, with 10 bases lying between them. CDR3 coding DNA: TGTGCCAGCAGCTTAGGGGGACAAGTCACTGAAGCTTTCTTT. It yields the protein CASSLGGQVTEAFF.

The chain joins TRBV5-4 to TRBJ1-3, with 7 nucleotides matching TRBD1. Germline CDR1 SGHNT, CDR2 YYREEE (reference sequence). This CDR3 is 16 amino acids long. V was pared by 5 bases and J by 0 bases, with 8 bases of the junction left unmatched. The DNA of the CDR3 is TGTGCCAGCAGTCCGGGACAGCACCGCTCTGGAAACACCATATATTTT. It specifies CASSPGQHRSGNTIYF.

The J gene is TRBJ2-6, the V gene TRBV7-3, with D perhaps TRBD1 (6 bases). This CDR3 has 16 amino acids. The germline CDR1 and CDR2 sequences are SGHTA and FQGTGA. Trimming took 4 bases from V and 0 from J, leaving 10 bases between them. The CDR3: CASSSDSLSGANVLTF. CDR3 DNA sequence: TGTGCCAGCAGCTCGGACAGCCTCTCTGGGGCCAACGTCCTGACTTTC.

The chain carries TRBV5-1 and TRBJ1-6; 8 nucleotides match TRBD1. V lost 4 bases to trimming and J lost 10 bases; unmatched junction nucleotides: 10. This CDR3 has 15 amino acids. Germline loops: CDR1 SGHRS, CDR2 YFSETQ. DNA for the CDR3: TGCGCCAGCAGCAAGGACAGGGTCAATTCATCACCCCTCCACTTT. Protein sequence: CASSKDRVNSSPLHF.

This chain links TRBV18 with TRBJ2-5, with D perhaps matching TRBD2 (6 bases). The CDR3 consists of 14 residues. V was cut by 0 bases and J by 4 bases, with 9 bases left in between. Germline CDR1 and CDR2: KGHSH and LQKENI. The CDR3 DNA sequence: TGTGCCAGCTCACCACCGGAGGGGCGAGAGACCCAGTACTTC. Amino acids: CASSPPEGRETQYF.

This clone was recorded only once. The rearrangement links TRBV19 to TRBJ2-3; D call uncertain. From germline, CDR1 is LNHDA and CDR2 SQIVND (reference sequence). V was pared by 2 bases and J by 6 bases, with 12 bases between. The CDR3 spans 14 residues. The CDR3 DNA follows: TGTGCCAGTAGTATAAAGATCCTATCGGATACGCAGTATTTT. This encodes CASSIKILSDTQYF.

The chain uses TRBV4-1 and TRBJ2-1; D may be TRBD2 (6 bases). There are 15 residues in the CDR3. The germline V and J ends were trimmed by 1 base and 6 bases, with 13 bases remaining between them. Germline assignment: CDR1 MGHRA and CDR2 YSYEKL. CDR3 in DNA: TGCGCCAGCAGCCAAGGGGTGGGACTCCCCAATGAGCAGTTCTTC. Protein: CASSQGVGLPNEQFF.

This chain joins TRBV5-6 and TRBJ2-5, with a tentative D call TRBD1 (5 bases). Trimming removed 0 bases from V and 4 bases from J, with 13 bases in between. The V gene's germline CDR1 is SGHDT and CDR2 YYEEEE. The CDR3 is made up of 15 amino acids. CDR3 region: CASSLGRLGAETQYF. CDR3 nucleotides: TGTGCCAGCAGCTTGGGCCGGCTAGGGGCAGAGACCCAGTACTTC.

This clone has only one observation. V is TRBV7-3 and J is TRBJ2-3, with D perhaps matching TRBD1 (5 bases). Per the germline V gene, CDR1 is SGHTA and CDR2 is FQGTGA. The CDR3 sequence is 15 residues long. V lost 0 bases, J lost 4 bases, and 11 bases lay in between. CDR3 residues: CASSLTGGAPDTQYF. DNA for the CDR3: TGTGCCAGCAGCTTAACGGGTGGGGCGCCAGATACGCAGTATTTT.

This chain links TRBV7-2 with TRBJ2-1, with 7 bases fitting TRBD1. The CDR3 loop spans 15 amino acids. V lost 3 bases to trimming and J lost 10 bases; unmatched junction nucleotides: 12. Germline V gene data show CDR1 as SGHTA and CDR2 as FQGNSA. Written as DNA, the CDR3 is TGTGCCAGCAGCTTGCTTACTTCTCGACAGGGAGAGCAGTTCTTC. Encoded protein: CASSLLTSRQGEQFF.

The J gene is TRBJ2-5, the V gene TRBV3-1 (or the pseudogene TRBV3-2); 7 nucleotides match TRBD2. J lost 6 bases, V lost 4 bases, and 8 bases had no gene match. This CDR3 comprises 14 residues. Germline V gene lookup returns CDR1 LGHDT and CDR2 YNNKEL (reference sequence). The CDR3: CASSPRTSVKTQYF. CDR3 nucleotides: TGTGCCAGCAGCCCGCGGACTAGTGTGAAGACCCAGTACTTC.

The chain links TRBV5-1 to TRBJ1-1, with TRBD1 as a possible D gene (6 bases). Per germline, CDR1 SGHRS and CDR2 YFSETQ. Trimming removed 4 bases at V and 6 bases at J, with 19 bases between. The CDR3 loop spans 15 amino acids. CDR3 coding DNA: TGCGCCAGCAGCCCGGGGGCGGGGGTCAACCCTGAAGCTTTCTTT. Its translation: CASSPGAGVNPEAFF.

The chain uses TRBV5-1 and TRBJ1-1; D is unresolved. The CDR3 spans 14 residues. The V and J ends lost 1 base and 0 bases respectively, with 7 bases between them. CDR1 is SGHRS, CDR2 YFSETQ, per germline. The CDR3 coding sequence is TGCGCCAGCAGCTTGTTAATAGTGAACACTGAAGCTTTCTTT. This encodes CASSLLIVNTEAFF.

The chain has TRBV3-1 (or the pseudogene TRBV3-2) and TRBJ2-3, with D hard to call. V lost 6 bases, J lost 2 bases, and 9 bases lay in between. Germline CDR1 and CDR2: LGHDT and YNNKEL (reference sequence). The CDR3 sequence is 13 residues long. The CDR3 DNA reads as TGTGCCAGCAGTTCCGGGTACACAGATACGCAGTATTTT. Translated: CASSSGYTDTQYF.

This chain uses TRBV6-5 with TRBJ2-7, with D perhaps matching TRBD2 (5 bases). Germline lookup yields CDR1 MNHEY and CDR2 SVGAGI. The CDR3 is 15 amino acids. V gave up 2 bases and J gave up 0 bases, with 11 bases separating them. The CDR3 spells CASSYGTGSSYEQYF. CDR3 sequence (DNA): TGTGCCAGCAGTTACGGAACGGGGAGCTCCTACGAGCAGTACTTC.

The chain employs TRBV11-2 and TRBJ1-3; D gene unclear. The CDR3 contains 15 residues. Trimming removed 5 bases from V and 1 base from J, with 12 bases in between. Germline V gene lookup returns CDR1 SGHAT and CDR2 FQNNGV. CDR3 sequence reads: CASSTSPGSGNTIYF. The CDR3 DNA follows: TGTGCCAGCAGCACGTCCCCAGGATCTGGAAACACCATATATTTT.

The chain joins TRBV7-9 to TRBJ1-5, with D maybe TRBD1 (6 bases). In germline, CDR1 is SEHNR, CDR2 FQNEAQ (reference sequence). This CDR3 has 15 residues. Trimming left V 3 bases short and J 5 bases short, with 14 bases between. In DNA, the CDR3 is TGTGCCAGCAGCTTTGGGGGCTTAGGTGATCAGCCCCAGCATTTT. Protein: CASSFGGLGDQPQHF.

The chain carries TRBV18 and TRBJ1-4; TRBD1 matches 9 bases. The CDR3 has 14 residues. Germline V lookup: CDR1 KGHSH, CDR2 LQKENI. The V and J ends lost 4 bases and 8 bases, in that order; junction bases with no gene match: 5. CDR3 sequence reads: CASSLGTGKEKLFF. CDR3 nucleotide sequence: TGTGCCAGCTCACTTGGGACAGGGAAGGAAAAACTGTTTTTT.

The V gene is TRBV7-2, the J gene TRBJ2-4, with 11 positions matching TRBD1. Germline CDR1 and CDR2: SGHTA and FQGNSA. The CDR3 consists of 18 residues. Germline trimming cut 0 bases from V and 1 base from J; bases unmatched to any gene: 5. As DNA, the CDR3 is TGTGCCAGCAGCTTAGCAGGCGGACAGGGGGCGGCCAAAAACATTCAGTACTTC. Translating it yields CASSLAGGQGAAKNIQYF.

The chain combines TRBV11-3 with TRBJ2-7; TRBD2 aligns across 10 bases. The trim removed 2 bases at V and 3 bases at J, leaving 7 bases unmatched. CDR3 size: 16 residues. Germline V gene sequence: CDR1 SGHNT, CDR2 YENEEA. CDR3 region: CASSLSQLAGYYEQYF. The CDR3, as DNA: TGTGCCAGCAGCTTATCACAACTAGCGGGGTACTACGAGCAGTACTTC.

This clone was counted a few times. The CDR3 DNA reads as TGTGCCAGCAGCCTGTGGACAGGGGGAAGCTATGGCTACACCTTC. Protein sequence: CASSLWTGGSYGYTF. The chain recombines TRBV3-1 (or the pseudogene TRBV3-2) with TRBJ1-2, with 10 positions matching TRBD1. V trimming: 4 bases; J trimming: 4 bases; junction bases outside the gene matches: 6. Germline-derived CDR1 and CDR2 are LGHDT and YNNKEL (reference sequence). The CDR3 is 15 residues long.

V is TRBV5-8 and J is TRBJ2-3; TRBD1 matches at 7 bases. This CDR3 comprises 17 residues. V shed 4 bases, J shed 2 bases, and the junction held 13 bases outside the gene matches. Per germline, CDR1 SGHTS and CDR2 YDEGEE. In DNA form, the CDR3 reads TGTGCCAGCAGCCTGACAGGGCCCTCCTTGTCCACAGATACGCAGTATTTT. This translates into CASSLTGPSLSTDTQYF.

This clone was observed a single time. The chain is built from TRBV28 and TRBJ1-2, with 8 bases matching TRBD1. J was trimmed by 4 bases and V by 6 bases; bases with no gene match: 16. Germline CDR1 and CDR2: MDHEN and SYDVKM. The CDR3 spans 17 residues. CDR3 nucleotides: TGTGCCAGCAGCCTACGCGTCACAGGGGGGTCACCCTATGGCTACACCTTC. Translating gives CASSLRVTGGSPYGYTF.

The chain links TRBV5-1 to TRBJ2-7; D might be TRBD1 (5 bases). This CDR3 has 16 residues. CDR1 and CDR2 (germline): SGHRS, YFSETQ. The germline V and J ends were trimmed by 0 bases and 1 base, with 14 bases remaining between them. CDR3 in DNA: TGCGCCAGCAGCTTGGAAGGGGTCCACCCATCCTACGAGCAGTACTTC. This gives the protein CASSLEGVHPSYEQYF.

The J gene is TRBJ1-2, the V gene TRBV29-1; D possibly corresponds to TRBD1 (6 bases). The CDR3 length is 14 residues. Between the trimmed V and J ends, which lost 5 bases and 7 bases, there was a span of 20 bases. CDR1 is SQVTM, CDR2 ANQGSEA, per germline. In DNA, the CDR3 is TGCAGCGTTTGGGGGGGGCAGGGGACGTTTGGCTACACCTTC. It encodes CSVWGGQGTFGYTF.